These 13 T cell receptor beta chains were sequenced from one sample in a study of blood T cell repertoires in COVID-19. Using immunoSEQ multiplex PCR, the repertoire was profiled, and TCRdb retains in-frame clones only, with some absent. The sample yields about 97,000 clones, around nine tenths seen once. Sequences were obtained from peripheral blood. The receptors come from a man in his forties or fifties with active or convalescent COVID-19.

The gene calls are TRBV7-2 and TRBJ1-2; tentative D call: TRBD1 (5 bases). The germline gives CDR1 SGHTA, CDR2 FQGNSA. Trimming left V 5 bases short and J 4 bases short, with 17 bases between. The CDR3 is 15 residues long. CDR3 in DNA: TGTGCCAGCAGCACAAGTGGGGGGGGGTCCTATGGCTACACCTTC. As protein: CASSTSGGGSYGYTF.

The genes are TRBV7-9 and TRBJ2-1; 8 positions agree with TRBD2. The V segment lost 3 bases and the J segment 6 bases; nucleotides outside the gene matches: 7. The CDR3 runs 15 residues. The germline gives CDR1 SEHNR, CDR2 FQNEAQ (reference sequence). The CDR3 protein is CASSLTGGAINEQFF. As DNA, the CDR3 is TGTGCCAGCAGCTTGACCGGGGGGGCGATCAATGAGCAGTTCTTC.

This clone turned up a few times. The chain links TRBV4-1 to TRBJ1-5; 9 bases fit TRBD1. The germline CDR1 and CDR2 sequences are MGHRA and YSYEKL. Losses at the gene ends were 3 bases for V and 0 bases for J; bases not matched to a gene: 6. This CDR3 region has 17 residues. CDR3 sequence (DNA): TGCGCCAGCAGCCACTCACAGGGGGCGTATAGCAATCAGCCCCAGCATTTT. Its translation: CASSHSQGAYSNQPQHF.

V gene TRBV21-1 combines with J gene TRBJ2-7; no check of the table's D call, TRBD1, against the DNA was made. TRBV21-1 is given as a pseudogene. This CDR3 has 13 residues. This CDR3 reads CASSKVRGYEQYV. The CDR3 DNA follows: TGTGCCAGCAGCAAGGTCAGGGGCTACGAGCAGTACGTC.

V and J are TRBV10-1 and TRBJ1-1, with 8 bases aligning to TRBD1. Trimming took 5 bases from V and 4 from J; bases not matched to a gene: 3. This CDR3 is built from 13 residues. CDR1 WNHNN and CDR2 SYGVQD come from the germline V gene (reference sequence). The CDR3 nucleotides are TGCGCCAGCAGTCCAGGGGGCGGCACTGAAGCTTTCTTT. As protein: CASSPGGGTEAFF.

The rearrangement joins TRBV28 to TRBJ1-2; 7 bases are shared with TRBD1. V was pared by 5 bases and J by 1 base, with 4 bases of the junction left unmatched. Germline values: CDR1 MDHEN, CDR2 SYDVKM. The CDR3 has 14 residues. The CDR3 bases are TGTGCCAGCAGTCCGGGACAGAATAACTATGGCTACACCTTC. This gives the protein CASSPGQNNYGYTF.

CDR3 amino acids: CASSQQEGTGGTEAFF. The DNA for the CDR3 is TGCGCCAGCAGCCAGCAGGAAGGGACAGGGGGCACTGAAGCTTTCTTT. The chain couples TRBV4-3 to TRBJ1-1, with 11 bases that match TRBD1. CDR1 and CDR2 from the germline V gene are LGHNA and YSLEER. There are 16 residues in the CDR3. Trimming at V came to 3 bases and at J to 4 bases, leaving 7 bases not matched to a gene.

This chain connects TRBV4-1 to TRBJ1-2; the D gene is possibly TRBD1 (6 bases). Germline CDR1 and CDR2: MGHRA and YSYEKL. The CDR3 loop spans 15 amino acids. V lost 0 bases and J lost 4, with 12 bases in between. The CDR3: CASSQEGGQSYGYTF. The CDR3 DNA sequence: TGCGCCAGCAGCCAAGAAGGCGGACAGAGCTATGGCTACACCTTC.

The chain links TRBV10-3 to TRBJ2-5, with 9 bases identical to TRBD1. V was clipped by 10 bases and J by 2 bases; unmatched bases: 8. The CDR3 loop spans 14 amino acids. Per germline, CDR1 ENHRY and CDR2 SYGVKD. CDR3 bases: TGTGCCACGACAAGGGGACAGGGACAAGAGACCCAGTACTTC. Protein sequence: CATTRGQGQETQYF.

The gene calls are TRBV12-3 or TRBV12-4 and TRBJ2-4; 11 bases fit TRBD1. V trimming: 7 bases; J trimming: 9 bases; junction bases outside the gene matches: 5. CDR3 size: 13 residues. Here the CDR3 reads CASTGTGGVIQYF. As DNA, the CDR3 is TGTGCCAGCACAGGGACAGGGGGTGTCATTCAGTACTTC.

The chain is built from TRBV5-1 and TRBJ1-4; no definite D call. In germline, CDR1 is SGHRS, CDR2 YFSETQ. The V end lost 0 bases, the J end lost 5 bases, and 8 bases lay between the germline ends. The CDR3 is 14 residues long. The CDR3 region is CASSLGTLNEKLFF. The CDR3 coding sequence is TGCGCCAGCAGCTTGGGGACTCTGAATGAAAAACTGTTTTTT.

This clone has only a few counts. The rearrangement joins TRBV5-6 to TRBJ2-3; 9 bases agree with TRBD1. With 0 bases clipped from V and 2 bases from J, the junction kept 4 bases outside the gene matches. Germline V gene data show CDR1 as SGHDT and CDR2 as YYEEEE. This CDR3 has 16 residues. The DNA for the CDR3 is TGTGCCAGCAGCTTGGGGGGACAGGGATACACAGATACGCAGTATTTT. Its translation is CASSLGGQGYTDTQYF.

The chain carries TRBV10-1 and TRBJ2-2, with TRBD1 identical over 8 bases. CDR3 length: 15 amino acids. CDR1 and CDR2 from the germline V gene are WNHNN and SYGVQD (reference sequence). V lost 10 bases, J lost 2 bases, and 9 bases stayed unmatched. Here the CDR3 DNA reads TGCGCCAACTGCGTGGGGACAGGTAACACCGGGGAGCTGTTTTTT. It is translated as CANCVGTGNTGELFF.